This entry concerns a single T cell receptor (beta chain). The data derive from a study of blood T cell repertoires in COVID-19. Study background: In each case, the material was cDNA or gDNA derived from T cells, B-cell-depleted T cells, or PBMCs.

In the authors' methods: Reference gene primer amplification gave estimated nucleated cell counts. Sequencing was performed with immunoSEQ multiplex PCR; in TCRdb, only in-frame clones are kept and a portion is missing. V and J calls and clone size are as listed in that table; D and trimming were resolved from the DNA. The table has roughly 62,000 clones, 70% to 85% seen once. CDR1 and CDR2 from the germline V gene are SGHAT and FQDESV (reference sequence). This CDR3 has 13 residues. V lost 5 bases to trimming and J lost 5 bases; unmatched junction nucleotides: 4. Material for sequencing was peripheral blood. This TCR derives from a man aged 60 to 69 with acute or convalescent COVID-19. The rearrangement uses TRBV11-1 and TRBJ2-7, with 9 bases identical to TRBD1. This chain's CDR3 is CASSLRTGDEQYF. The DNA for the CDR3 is TGTGCCAGCAGCCTACGGACAGGGGACGAGCAGTACTTC.